There are a few counts of the clone carrying this T cell receptor (beta chain). The study based diagnoses on clinical symptoms, serum thyroxine and TRAb, thyroid ultrasound and orbital computed tomography. The PBMCs were sourced from fresh peripheral blood (about 9.7 ml). The sample originates from a study of T cells in Graves' hyperthyroidism and ophthalmopathy. It was RNA transcripts that yielded the amplified TCR beta CDR3 regions. RT-PCR in the first round (using the HTBI primer set) targeted the TCR CDR3. TCRdb redid the calling of the multiplex PCR reads with MiXCR, one entry per CDR3 protein. The data contain hundreds of thousands of distinct CDR3 sequences, 25% of them singletons. CDR3 length: 15 residues. V gave up 0 bases and J gave up 5 bases, with 14 bases separating them. The V gene's germline CDR1 is MNHEY and CDR2 SVGAGI.

This chain uses TRBV6-5 with TRBJ2-7; D might be TRBD2 (5 bases). The sample was blood. The receptor was derived from a man aged 50 to 60 with Graves' hyperthyroidism. The DNA of the CDR3 is TGTGCCAGCAGTTACTCGATGAGGGATTACCACGAGCAGTACTTC. This codes for CASSYSMRDYHEQYF.